This is a list of T cell receptor beta chains from one sample in a study of vaccination and CD4 T cells after COVID-19. These receptors' antigens are unknown. TCRdb re-called the PCR reads through MiXCR, storing one row per CDR3 protein. Here the sample spans around 11,000 distinct CDR3 sequences, about 44% being singletons. Material for sequencing was CD4+ T cells from blood, cultured in vitro. These receptors were collected from a human donor who had recovered from COVID-19. Both conserved end residues are part of each CDR3. A D gene is named only where the DNA matches it firmly. Some rows have no size entry. The others give once, few or many, or a class for an expanded clone.

>.|.|TRBV5-6|TRBJ2-7
CASSLFPAEINYEQYF
TGTGCCAGCAGCTTGTTTCCAGCGGAGATAAACTACGAGCAGTACTTC
>TRBD1|few|TRBV12-3/TRBV12-4|TRBJ1-2
CASSDGTGGGYGYTF
TGTGCCAGCAGTGATGGGACAGGGGGCGGCTATGGCTACACCTTC
>.|few|TRBV11-2|TRBJ2-3
CASSLQGSTDTQYF
TGTGCCAGCAGCTTACAGGGGAGCACAGATACGCAGTATTTT
>TRBD2|few|TRBV6-2/TRBV6-3|TRBJ2-3
CASSRTSGGTDTQYF
TGTGCCAGCAGTCGGACTAGCGGGGGCACAGATACGCAGTATTTT
>TRBD1|.|TRBV18|TRBJ1-2
CASSPPGTGGYTAYGYTF
TGTGCCAGCTCACCCCCGGGGACAGGGGGCTATACTGCCTATGGCTACACCTTC
>TRBD2|once|TRBV20-1|TRBJ2-3
CSASVGGAGGGTQYF
TGCAGTGCTAGTGTGGGGGGGGCCGGGGGGGGTACGCAGTATTTT
>.|.|TRBV19|TRBJ1-5
CASSMVTRAQHF
TGTGCCAGTAGTATGGTAACCCGGGCCCAGCATTTT
>.|.|TRBV30|TRBJ1-1
CAWNRFGGTEAFF
TGTGCCTGGAACCGATTTGGGGGAACTGAAGCTTTCTTT
>TRBD1|.|TRBV5-4|TRBJ1-2
CASSVRDRGNYGYTF
TGTGCCAGCAGCGTCCGGGACAGGGGTAACTATGGCTACACCTTC
>TRBD2|few|TRBV20-1|TRBJ2-7
CSARGERGAYEQYF
TGCAGTGCTAGAGGGGAGCGGGGGGCCTACGAGCAGTACTTC
>TRBD1|once|TRBV5-1|TRBJ1-2
CASGPLGTGNGYTF
TGCGCCAGCGGACCCCTTGGGACAGGGAATGGCTACACCTTC
>TRBD1|.|TRBV5-8|TRBJ1-2
CASSQPELTGGYGYTF
TGTGCCAGCAGCCAACCCGAACTAACAGGGGGTTATGGCTACACCTTC
>.|.|TRBV6-1|TRBJ1-2
CASTQDSTYGYTF
TGTGCCAGCACCCAAGACAGCACCTATGGCTACACCTTC
>.|.|TRBV20-1|TRBJ2-1
CSASLASEQFF
TGCAGTGCTTCGTTAGCGTCTGAGCAGTTCTTC
>.|.|TRBV19|TRBJ2-3
CASSDVGGRTDTQYF
TGTGCCAGCTCCGATGTGGGGGGCAGGACAGATACGCAGTATTTT
>TRBD1|.|TRBV20-1|TRBJ1-2
CSAGQGGYGYTF
TGCAGTGCTGGACAGGGCGGCTATGGCTACACCTTC